These T cell receptor beta chains were read from a single sample in a study of patients and donors after allogeneic stem cell transplantation. TCRdb recomputed calls from the RT-PCR reads with MiXCR, one row per CDR3 protein. The sample consists of about 150,000 distinct CDR3 sequences, about two fifths of them appearing once. Sequencing was done on a sample of blood, either unsorted or a sorted T cell fraction (not recorded which). These receptors came from a human donor who was either an allogeneic HSCT recipient or a stem cell or donor lymphocyte infusion donor (not recorded which). It is not recorded whose cells these are; they may come from a transplant donor. CDR3s include the opening cysteine and the closing phenylalanine or tryptophan. A D gene is named only where the DNA matches it firmly. The size entry is marked missing in some rows and otherwise reads once, few, many or a size class.

- - TRBJ1-1 TRBV12-3/TRBV12-4 TGTGCCAGCAGTCCCCGGGACCGTGTTACTGAAGCTTTCTTT CASSPRDRVTEAFF
- few TRBJ1-2 TRBV18 TGTGCCAGCTCACCACTCACCAGGGAGGACGGCTACACCTTC CASSPLTREDGYTF
- few TRBJ1-1 TRBV21-1 TGTGCCAGCACCCAAAGGAGGACCGGAGTTAGGAACACTGAAGCTTTCTTT CASTQRRTGVRNTEAFF
- once TRBJ2-3 TRBV29-1 TGCAGCTTCCGTGGGGGGCCAGATACGCAGTATTTT CSFRGGPDTQYF
- - TRBJ2-5 TRBV27 TGTGCCAGCAGTCAAGCGGCGCCACGGACCCAGTACTTC CASSQAAPRTQYF
- few TRBJ1-5 TRBV15 TGTGCCACCAGCAGAGATCGGTCGGGGAGCAATCAGCCCCAGCATTTT CATSRDRSGSNQPQHF
- - TRBJ2-5 TRBV4-2 TGTGCCAGCAGCCATAGCGGAACCTTTCAAGAGACCCAGTACTTC CASSHSGTFQETQYF
- - TRBJ2-3 TRBV5-1 TGCGCCAGCAGCTCGGGACCTCGGGGGAGCACAGATACGCAGTATTTT CASSSGPRGSTDTQYF
- - TRBJ1-1 TRBV29-1 TGCAGCTCCGGTCGGGGTGTTACTGAAGCTTTCTTT CSSGRGVTEAFF
- - TRBJ1-2 TRBV3-1 TGTGCCAGCAGCCAAAGTTGGTGGATCTATGGCTACACCTTC CASSQSWWIYGYTF
- few TRBJ1-6 TRBV3-1 TGTGCCAGCAGCCAACTTGGAGGGCTCCATAATTCACCCCTCCACTTT CASSQLGGLHNSPLHF
- few TRBJ1-4 TRBV12-3/TRBV12-4 TGTGCCAGCAGTTTCGGCAGGCCCCATGAAAAACTGTTTTTT CASSFGRPHEKLFF
TRBD1 - TRBJ1-2 TRBV7-3 TGTGCCAGCAGCCAGGGACAGGAGGGCTACACCTTC CASSQGQEGYTF
- few TRBJ1-2 TRBV5-1 TGCGCCAGCAGCCAGCTCGGGCAGGAACCTAACTATGGCTACACCTTC CASSQLGQEPNYGYTF
- - TRBJ2-7 TRBV7-9 TGTGCCAGCAGCTATTCGGCCTCCGAGCAGTACTTC CASSYSASEQYF
- - TRBJ2-3 TRBV20-1 TGCAATGCTAGAGTCCAAGCTAGCACAGATACGCAGTATTTT CNARVQASTDTQYF
- - TRBJ1-4 TRBV2 TGTGCCAGCAGTGTCCAGGATGATAATGAAAAACTGTTTTTT CASSVQDDNEKLFF
TRBD1 - TRBJ1-4 TRBV20-1 TGCAGTGCTAGAGCGGCAGGGGGCATCACTAATGAAAAACTGTTTTTT CSARAAGGITNEKLFF
- few TRBJ1-5 TRBV10-3 TGTGCCATCAGTGAGTCAGCGGATAGCAATCAGCCCCAGCATTTT CAISESADSNQPQHF
TRBD1 few TRBJ1-6 TRBV6-4 TGTGCCAGCAGTAGAGGACAGGGAGATTCACCCCTCCACTTT CASSRGQGDSPLHF
- - TRBJ2-5 TRBV5-1 TGCGCCAGCAGCCCTACCTGGGACGTCGAGATTTGGGAGACCCAGTACTTC CASSPTWDVEIWETQYF
- few TRBJ1-1 TRBV7-9 TGTGCCAGCAGCTCCCGGAACACTGAAGCTTTCTTT CASSSRNTEAFF
TRBD1 - TRBJ1-1 TRBV5-6 TGTGCCAGCAGCTTTGGGACAGGAGCCTACACTGAAGCTTTCTTT CASSFGTGAYTEAFF
- - TRBJ1-1 TRBV12-3/TRBV12-4 TGTGCCAGCACCGACCCCTTCGAGGACGAAGCTTTCTTT CASTDPFEDEAFF
- - TRBJ1-3 TRBV7-9 TGTGCCAGCAGCTTAGGAGGCCGAAGGAACACCATATATTTT CASSLGGRRNTIYF
- few TRBJ1-1 TRBV5-5 TGTGCCAGCAGCTTGGTGGGGGAGACTGAAGCTTTCTTT CASSLVGETEAFF
- - TRBJ1-3 TRBV6-6 TGTGCCAGCAGTTTACCCCAGGGAATCTCTGGAAACACCATATATTTT CASSLPQGISGNTIYF
- - TRBJ1-1 TRBV7-9 TGTGCCAGCAGCCAGGGGATGAACACTGAAGCTTTCTTT CASSQGMNTEAFF
TRBD1 few TRBJ2-2 TRBV6-5 TGTGCCAGCAGGACAGGGGCCGGGGAGCTGTTTTTT CASRTGAGELFF
- - TRBJ1-1 TRBV9 TGTGCCAGCAGCCCCATGAGGGGGACGGTGAACACTGAAGCTTTCTTT CASSPMRGTVNTEAFF
TRBD2 - TRBJ2-7 TRBV20-1 TGCAGTGCTCACATGGGGACTAGCTCCTACGAGCAGTACTTC CSAHMGTSSYEQYF
- - TRBJ2-7 TRBV7-9 TGTGCCAGCAGCTTAGACGCAGGGCAGTACTTC CASSLDAGQYF
TRBD2 - TRBJ2-1 TRBV6-2/TRBV6-3 TGTGCCAGCAGTTTGGGACTAGCGCTCTACAATGAGCAGTTCTTC CASSLGLALYNEQFF
- - TRBJ2-1 TRBV24-1 TGTGCCACCAGTGACCCCCCGACGGGGGATCACAATGAGCAGTTCTTC CATSDPPTGDHNEQFF
- - TRBJ2-7 TRBV5-4 TGTGCCAGCAGAATTGGGACGGCTTCCTACGAGCAGTACTTC CASRIGTASYEQYF
- - TRBJ2-5 TRBV5-1 TGCGCCAGCAGGGACTATCTCCGAGAGACCCAGTACTTC CASRDYLRETQYF
- - TRBJ2-1 TRBV12-3/TRBV12-4 TGTGCCAGCAGTTTCGTACGGAATGAGCAGTTCTTC CASSFVRNEQFF
- few TRBJ2-1 TRBV29-1 TGCAGCGCCTTAGACAGATCCTCCTACAATGAGCAGTTCTTC CSALDRSSYNEQFF
- - TRBJ1-2 TRBV5-1 TGCGCCAGCAGACCTACCGGGGCTTCGACCTATGGCTACACCTTC CASRPTGASTYGYTF
- - TRBJ1-3 TRBV12-3/TRBV12-4 TGTGCCAGCAGTTCTCAGGCAAGGGCTGGAAACACCATATATTTT CASSSQARAGNTIYF
TRBD1 - TRBJ1-3 TRBV4-2 TGTGCCAGCAGCCATGTCGGTCGACAGGGCCAGGGAAACACCATATATTTT CASSHVGRQGQGNTIYF
TRBD1 few TRBJ1-1 TRBV10-3 TGTGCCAGCGGGCAGAGGACAGGGGGCAGGAACACTGAAGCTTTCTTT CASGQRTGGRNTEAFF
- - TRBJ1-2 TRBV29-1 TGCAGCGCCGAGACAGGCCCTAACTATGGCTACACCTTC CSAETGPNYGYTF
- - TRBJ1-3 TRBV6-6 TGTGCCAGCAGTGAACTTCAGACAGTGTCCCCTGGAAACACCATATATTTT CASSELQTVSPGNTIYF
TRBD2 - TRBJ2-1 TRBV12-3/TRBV12-4 TGTGCCAGCTCGCGGGGGGACAATGAGCAGTTCTTC CASSRGDNEQFF
- few TRBJ1-4 TRBV7-9 TGTGCCAGCAGCTCCTGGACCGGTAATGAAAAACTGTTTTTT CASSSWTGNEKLFF
- - TRBJ1-2 TRBV5-5 TGTGCCAGCAGCCTGGCCCCGCTGAGTGACGCCTTC CASSLAPLSDAF
- - TRBJ1-1 TRBV4-1 TGCGCCAGCAGCCAAGACGTGGGTTTCCCGAACACTGAAGCTTTCTTT CASSQDVGFPNTEAFF
- few TRBJ2-1 TRBV12-3/TRBV12-4 TGTGCCAGCAGTTTTAAGGATGAGCAGTTCTTC CASSFKDEQFF
- few TRBJ1-1 TRBV9 TGTGCCAGCAGCGCCCACACAGGGACGGGTGAAGCTTTCTTT CASSAHTGTGEAFF
TRBD1 few TRBJ1-1 TRBV27 TGTGCCAGCAGCCTGACAGGGGGACCGATGAACACTGAAGCTTTCTTT CASSLTGGPMNTEAFF
- - TRBJ1-2 TRBV5-1 TGCGCCAGCAGCTTGGTCGGCCCTCAGGGCTATGGCTACACCTTC CASSLVGPQGYGYTF
- - TRBJ1-6 TRBV5-1 TGCGCCAGCAGCCCCCGCAGCCTACTTAATTCACCCCTCCACTTT CASSPRSLLNSPLHF
TRBD2 - TRBJ2-1 TRBV27 TGTGCCAGCAGTTTGACTAGCGGGGGGCCCTACAATGAGCAGTTCTTC CASSLTSGGPYNEQFF
- - TRBJ1-6 TRBV27 TGTGCCAGCAGTTTAGGGTATAGTAATTCACCCCTCCACTTT CASSLGYSNSPLHF
- once TRBJ1-5 TRBV12-3/TRBV12-4 TGTGCCAGCAGTTTCTCTTCGGGGAGTCAGCCCCAGCATTTT CASSFSSGSQPQHF
TRBD2 - TRBJ2-3 TRBV12-3/TRBV12-4 TGTGCCAGCAAGGCTAGCGGGGGGATTGATACGCAGTATTTT CASKASGGIDTQYF